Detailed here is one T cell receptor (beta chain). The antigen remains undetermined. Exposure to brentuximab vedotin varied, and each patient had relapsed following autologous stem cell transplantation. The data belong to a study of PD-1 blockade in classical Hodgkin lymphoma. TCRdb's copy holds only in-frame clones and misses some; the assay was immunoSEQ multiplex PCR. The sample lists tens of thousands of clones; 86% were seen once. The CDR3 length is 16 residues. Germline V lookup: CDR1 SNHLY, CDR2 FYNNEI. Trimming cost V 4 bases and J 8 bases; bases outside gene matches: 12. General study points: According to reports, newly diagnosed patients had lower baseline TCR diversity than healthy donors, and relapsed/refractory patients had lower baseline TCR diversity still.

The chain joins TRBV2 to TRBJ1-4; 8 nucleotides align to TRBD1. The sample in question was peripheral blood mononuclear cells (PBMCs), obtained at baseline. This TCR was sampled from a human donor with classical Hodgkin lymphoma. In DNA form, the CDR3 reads TGTGCCAGCAGTGGCCGATTGACAGGGGACCACGAAAAACTGTTTTTT. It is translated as CASSGRLTGDHEKLFF.